What follows are 25 T cell receptor beta chains derived from one specimen sequenced in a study of T cells in Graves' hyperthyroidism and ophthalmopathy. Amplification yielded TCR beta CDR3 regions, with RNA transcripts as the source. HTBI primers were used for first-round RT-PCR of the TCR CDR3. TCRdb re-derived calls from the multiplex PCR reads in MiXCR, one entry per CDR3 protein. Of about 560,000 distinct CDR3 sequences in the sample, over 15% were seen once. Sequenced: blood. The source is a woman between 18 and 30 years old with Graves' hyperthyroidism.

This clonotype occurred many times. The rearrangement links TRBV20-1 to TRBJ1-4; a possible D gene is TRBD1 (5 bases). CDR3 size: 13 residues. Germline lookup yields CDR1 DFQATT and CDR2 SNEGSKA (reference sequence). V was shortened by 5 bases and J by 5 bases, with 12 bases between the two germline ends. As DNA, the CDR3 is TGCAGTGCTGGCTGGGGACGGAATGAAAAACTGTTTTTT. This codes for CSAGWGRNEKLFF.

The chain employs TRBV11-2 and TRBJ2-2; D possibly corresponds to TRBD1 (7 bases). V was shortened by 5 bases and J by 4 bases, with 17 bases between the two germline ends. CDR1 is SGHAT, CDR2 FQNNGV, per germline. The CDR3 loop spans 16 amino acids. The CDR3, as DNA: TGTGCCAGCAGCCCTTGGGGGGCAGGGGGCACCGGGGAGCTGTTTTTT. Translation gives CASSPWGAGGTGELFF.

In this sample, this clonotype turned up many times. The genes are TRBV7-9 and TRBJ2-5, with D possibly TRBD2 on 6 matching bases. CDR3 length: 13 residues. Germline-derived CDR1 and CDR2 are SEHNR and FQNEAQ (reference sequence). Trimming took 5 bases from V and 5 from J, leaving 12 bases between them. CDR3 sequence reads: CASSQTSYETQYF. Written as DNA, the CDR3 is TGTGCCAGCAGCCAGACTAGTTACGAGACCCAGTACTTC. The variable domain in full, completed from reference TRBV7-9 and TRBJ2-5, reads DTGVSQNPRHKITKRGQNVTFRCDPISEHNRLYWYRQTLGQGPEFLTYFQNEAQLEKSRLLSDRFSAERPKGSFSTLEIQRTEQGDSAMYLCASSQTSYETQYFGPGTRLLVL.

This clonotype was found many times. Germline and junction disagree at one end, which may indicate a read error. This rearrangement joins TRBV7-7 to TRBJ2-2, with D unresolved. Germline lookup yields CDR1 SSHAT and CDR2 FNYEAQ (reference sequence). The CDR3 extends over 15 amino acids. CDR3 protein: CASSFGGPNTGELFF. DNA of the CDR3: TGTGCTAGCAGCTTCGGCGGACCGAACACCGGGGAGCTGTTTTTT.

This clonotype was counted ten times or more. The chain employs TRBV2 and TRBJ2-7, with D perhaps TRBD2 (5 bases). CDR1 is SNHLY and CDR2 is FYNNEI in the germline V gene. V lost 5 bases and J 2 bases, leaving 10 bases between the germline ends. The CDR3 runs 13 residues. The CDR3 DNA reads as TGTGCCAGCAGTCCGGAGGACCCCTACGAGCAGTACTTC. Its translation is CASSPEDPYEQYF.

This clonotype was counted between two and nine times. One junction end disagrees with the germline gene, perhaps due to a read error. This chain links TRBV3-1 with TRBJ1-1, with TRBD1 matching 9 bases. Germline CDR1 reads LGHDT; CDR2 reads YNNKEL (reference sequence). The CDR3 runs 14 residues. This CDR3 is CASGLQGASTETFF. DNA for the CDR3: TGTGCCAGCGGACTACAGGGGGCGAGTACTGAAACTTTCTTT.

The genes are TRBV15 and TRBJ1-1; D gene unclear. Germline values: CDR1 LNHNV, CDR2 YYDKDF (reference sequence). The CDR3 length is 12 residues. V dropped 2 bases and J dropped 7 bases, with 8 bases sitting between them. The CDR3 is CATSRRASEAFF. As DNA, the CDR3 is TGTGCCACCAGCAGACGAGCCAGTGAAGCTTTCTTT. The full variable domain, rest sourced from reference TRBV15 and TRBJ1-1, is DAMVIQNPRYQVTQFGKPVTLSCSQTLNHNVMYWYQQKSSQAPKLLFHYYDKDFNNEADTPDNFQSRRPNTSFCFLDIRSPGLGDTAMYLCATSRRASEAFFGQGTRLTVV.

At least ten counts were recorded for this clonotype. The rearrangement uses TRBV3-1 and TRBJ2-1; D is ambiguous. The CDR3 length is 16 residues. Germline CDR1 and CDR2: LGHDT and YNNKEL (reference sequence). V gave up 1 base and J gave up 0 bases, with 10 bases separating them. The CDR3 reads CASSQVGDSSYNEQFF. CDR3 bases: TGTGCCAGCAGCCAAGTTGGTGATAGCTCCTACAATGAGCAGTTCTTC.

The chain recombines TRBV19 with TRBJ1-2; maybe TRBD1 (5 bases). The germline V gene has CDR1 LNHDA and CDR2 SQIVND (reference sequence). This CDR3 contains 13 residues. V was clipped by 5 bases and J by 10 bases, with 17 bases between them. In DNA, the CDR3 is TGTGCCAGTAGTCTCCGGACAACGGAGGACTACACCTTC. This gives the protein CASSLRTTEDYTF.

The J gene is TRBJ2-1, the V gene TRBV7-2; D might be TRBD2 (6 bases). This CDR3 spans 15 amino acids. V was cut by 0 bases and J by 2 bases, with 8 bases left in between. The germline V gene encodes CDR1 SGHTA and CDR2 FQGNSA. CDR3 nucleotide sequence: TGTGCCAGCAGCTTAGCGGGGACTCCCTACAATGAGCAGTTCTTC. It is translated as CASSLAGTPYNEQFF.

This chain uses TRBV6-2 or TRBV6-3 with TRBJ2-7; no firm D call. V shed 6 bases and J shed 7 bases, with 10 bases lying between them. This CDR3 region has 11 residues. CDR1 and CDR2 from the germline V gene are MNHEY and SVGEGT. CDR3 loop: CASRELGEQYF. The CDR3 DNA reads TGTGCCAGCAGGGAGCTCGGGGAGCAGTACTTC.

J is TRBJ2-7 and V is TRBV11-2; tentative D call: TRBD1 (5 bases). Trimming left V 4 bases short and J 3 bases short, with 13 bases between. Germline V gives CDR1 SGHAT, CDR2 FQNNGV. This CDR3 comprises 14 residues. The CDR3 region is CASSWWGRFYEQYF. CDR3 DNA: TGTGCCAGCAGCTGGTGGGGCAGATTCTACGAGCAGTACTTC.

Ten or more counts support this clonotype. This sequence joins TRBV27 and TRBJ1-2, with unresolved D. This CDR3 has 12 amino acids. The V and J ends lost 6 bases and 4 bases respectively, with 9 bases between them. Germline V gene lookup returns CDR1 MNHEY and CDR2 SMNVEV (reference sequence). The DNA of the CDR3 is TGTGCCAGCAGGGGAGCCACCTATGGCTACACCTTC. Protein product: CASRGATYGYTF.

This clonotype has a handful of counts. The CDR3 here is CASSYGILYYEQYF. The CDR3 region has the DNA TGTGCCAGCAGCTACGGGATACTTTACTACGAGCAGTACTTC. The chain uses TRBV3-1 and TRBJ2-7, with D perhaps matching TRBD2 (5 bases). CDR3 length equals 14 residues. Germline V gene data show CDR1 as LGHDT and CDR2 as YNNKEL (reference sequence). V was cut by 5 bases and J by 3 bases, with 14 bases left in between.

The chain combines TRBV6-2 or TRBV6-3 with TRBJ2-7, with TRBD1 matching 7 bases. The germline V gene encodes CDR1 MNHEY and CDR2 SVGEGT. This CDR3 region has 14 residues. Unmatched junction bases numbered 7, after V lost 5 bases and J lost 3 bases. CDR3 protein: CASSEGQEFYEQYF. CDR3 DNA sequence: TGTGCCAGCAGTGAAGGACAGGAGTTCTACGAGCAGTACTTC.

The chain has TRBV12-3 or TRBV12-4 and TRBJ2-1; maybe TRBD2 (7 bases). This CDR3 is built from 14 residues. The V gene lost 3 bases and the J gene lost 8 bases, with 14 bases spanning the gap. CDR3 in DNA: TGTGCCAGCAGTTTGAGGGGGGGCCTCGATGAGCAGTTCTTC. It translates to CASSLRGGLDEQFF.

This clonotype was counted ten times or more. J is TRBJ2-1 and V is TRBV12-3 or TRBV12-4; TRBD1 matches at 7 bases. The CDR3 spans 14 residues. The J segment lost 5 bases and the V segment lost 5 bases, leaving 6 bases of the junction unmatched. The CDR3: CASSDRTGDNEQFF. The CDR3 DNA reads as TGTGCCAGCAGTGACCGGACAGGAGACAATGAGCAGTTCTTC.

V is TRBV5-5 and J is TRBJ1-5, with TRBD1 identical over 8 bases. Trimming removed 1 base from V and 0 bases from J; junction bases left unmatched: 15. This CDR3 is built from 20 residues. CDR1 and CDR2 from the germline V gene are SGHKS and YYEKEE (reference sequence). CDR3 in amino acids: CASSLLGGAGGVFSNQPQHF. The DNA for the CDR3 is TGTGCCAGCAGCTTGCTGGGAGGGGCAGGGGGCGTTTTTAGCAATCAGCCCCAGCATTTT.

V and J are TRBV7-6 and TRBJ1-6; D remains ambiguous. Per germline, CDR1 SGHVS and CDR2 FNYEAQ. V lost 0 bases, J lost 13 bases, and 10 bases lay in between. This CDR3 has 13 amino acids. The CDR3 reads CASSLASVGPLHF. The CDR3 DNA reads as TGTGCCAGCAGCTTAGCTTCTGTTGGTCCCCTCCACTTT. Based on the CDR3 plus reference TRBV7-6 and TRBJ1-6, the full variable domain is GAGVSQSPRYKVTKRGQDVALRCDPISGHVSLYWYRQALGQGPEFLTYFNYEAQQDKSGLPNDRFSAERPEGSISTLTIQRTEQRDSAMYRCASSLASVGPLHFGNGTRLTVT.

This clonotype was seen a handful of times. This chain links TRBV6-9 with TRBJ1-2; D unclear. V gave up 3 bases and J gave up 4 bases, with 6 bases separating them. Looked up from germline, CDR1 is MNHGY and CDR2 is SVAAGI. The CDR3 loop spans 12 amino acids. The CDR3 nucleotides are TGTGCCAGCAGTTACGAATCCTATGGCTACACCTTC. The encoded protein is CASSYESYGYTF.

This clonotype has ten or more counts. This chain connects TRBV7-9 to TRBJ2-7, with D perhaps matching TRBD2 (7 bases). Germline V lookup: CDR1 SEHNR, CDR2 FQNEAQ (reference sequence). Between the trimmed V and J ends, which lost 1 base and 4 bases, there was a span of 26 bases. This CDR3 has 19 amino acids. The CDR3 region has the DNA TGTGCCAGCAGCTTAGAGGATCGGTGGAGTGGGGGGGCCGAGTACGAGCAGTACTTC. Translation: CASSLEDRWSGGAEYEQYF.

V is TRBV27 and J is TRBJ2-1; no clear D gene. Germline CDR1 MNHEY, CDR2 SMNVEV (reference sequence). V shed 10 bases and J shed 15 bases, with 13 bases lying between them. The CDR3 is 9 residues long. The CDR3 nucleotides read TGTGCCACCTCTAGGGATGGGTTCTTC. Protein: CATSRDGFF.

The chain recombines TRBV7-9 with TRBJ2-7, with 8 bases lining up with TRBD1. The germline V gene encodes CDR1 SEHNR and CDR2 FQNEAQ (reference sequence). CDR3 length equals 14 residues. Trimming removed 5 bases from V and 6 bases from J; junction bases left unmatched: 9. The CDR3 protein is CASSRGQAVSEQYF. CDR3 sequence (DNA): TGTGCCAGCAGCCGGGGACAGGCGGTGTCCGAGCAGTACTTC. The whole variable domain, remainder taken from reference TRBV7-9 and TRBJ2-7, is DTGVSQNPRHKITKRGQNVTFRCDPISEHNRLYWYRQTLGQGPEFLTYFQNEAQLEKSRLLSDRFSAERPKGSFSTLEIQRTEQGDSAMYLCASSRGQAVSEQYFGPGTRLTVT.

This clonotype has ten or more counts. CDR3 DNA sequence: TGTGCCAGCAGCTGGGGGACTAGCGTAAGCACAGATACGCAGTATTTT. It codes for CASSWGTSVSTDTQYF. The V and J genes are TRBV6-1 and TRBJ2-3; 10 bases fit TRBD2. The CDR3 consists of 16 residues. V lost 6 bases, J lost 0 bases, and 6 bases stayed unmatched. Germline-derived CDR1 and CDR2 are MNHNS and SASEGT.

This clonotype has just a few counts. The chain is built from TRBV7-2 and TRBJ2-2; 14 nucleotides line up with TRBD2. This CDR3 is built from 17 residues. V lost 5 bases, J lost 5 bases, and 7 bases stayed unmatched. The V gene's germline CDR1 is SGHTA and CDR2 FQGNSA. The CDR3 nucleotides are TGTGCCAGCAGCCGGGGACTAGCGGGAGCACGGACCGGGGAGCTGTTTTTT. Translation: CASSRGLAGARTGELFF. Full variable domain (outside the CDR3, taken from reference TRBV7-2 and TRBJ2-2): GAGVSQSPSNKVTEKGKDVELRCDPISGHTALYWYRQSLGQGLEFLIYFQGNSAPDKSGLPSDRFSAERTGGSVSTLTIQRTQQEDSAVYLCASSRGLAGARTGELFFGEGSRLTVL.